A single sample is the source of the 9 T cell receptor beta chains below, sequenced in a study of blood T cell repertoires in COVID-19. Assay used: immunoSEQ multiplex PCR; TCRdb lists only in-frame clones, some missing. This table has tens of thousands of clones, approximately 80% appearing once. The material sequenced was peripheral blood. These receptor sequences come from a man aged 65-85 years with acute or convalescent COVID-19.

This clone occurred a few times. V gene TRBV18 combines with J gene TRBJ1-2; no definite D call. Deletions cut 3 bases from V and 5 bases from J, with 10 bases between. Germline loops: CDR1 KGHSH, CDR2 LQKENI. This CDR3 is 13 amino acids long. The CDR3 here is CASSPSTGYGYTF. The DNA for the CDR3 is TGTGCCAGCTCACCCTCGACCGGGTATGGCTACACCTTC. The variable domain in full, completed from reference TRBV18 and TRBJ1-2, reads NAGVMQNPRHLVRRRGQEARLRCSPMKGHSHVYWYRQLPEEGLKFMVYLQKENIIDESGMPKERFSAEFPKEGPSILRIQQVVRGDSAAYFCASSPSTGYGYTFGSGTRLTVV.

V is TRBV10-1 and J is TRBJ2-3; D is uncertain. This CDR3 comprises 14 residues. Germline loops: CDR1 WNHNN, CDR2 SYGVQD (reference sequence). V lost 2 bases and J 2 bases, leaving 8 bases between the germline ends. CDR3 DNA: TGCGCCAGCAGTGAGAGCTCCAACACAGATACGCAGTATTTT. It codes for CASSESSNTDTQYF.

Only one count was recorded for this clone. The rearrangement links TRBV6-1 to TRBJ2-3, with 13 nucleotides matching TRBD2. Germline V gene sequence: CDR1 MNHNS, CDR2 SASEGT. The CDR3 covers 16 residues. Trimming cost V 4 bases and J 4 bases; bases outside gene matches: 5. For the CDR3, the DNA is TGTGCCAGCAGTGGAACTAGCGGGGGGGCGTCAGATACGCAGTATTTT. It specifies CASSGTSGGASDTQYF.

This sequence joins TRBV2 and TRBJ2-7; TRBD1 matches at 7 bases. The CDR3 consists of 12 residues. The V gene's germline CDR1 is SNHLY and CDR2 FYNNEI. The ends lost 8 bases at V and 2 bases at J; junction bases unmatched: 3. CDR3 sequence reads: CASFGQAYEQYF. The DNA of the CDR3 is TGTGCCAGCTTTGGACAGGCCTACGAGCAGTACTTC.

This CDR3 reads CASSFVSVVRGAKNIQYF. The CDR3 bases are TGTGCCAGCAGCTTTGTGTCCGTGGTCCGGGGAGCCAAAAACATTCAGTACTTC. The chain links TRBV7-9 to TRBJ2-4; tentative D call: TRBD2 (5 bases). This CDR3 spans 18 amino acids. Looked up from germline, CDR1 is SEHNR and CDR2 is FQNEAQ (reference sequence). The V and J ends lost 3 bases and 0 bases respectively, with 18 bases between them.

The V call is TRBV19, the J call TRBJ2-7; D not certain. Trimming took 2 bases from V and 1 from J, leaving 12 bases between them. The CDR3 totals 15 residues. CDR1 is LNHDA, CDR2 SQIVND, per germline (reference sequence). The CDR3 protein is CASSITAGSSYEQYF. CDR3 bases: TGTGCCAGTAGTATAACAGCAGGATCTTCCTACGAGCAGTACTTC.

The chain employs TRBV5-1 and TRBJ1-1; TRBD1 matches at 8 bases. The junction had 1 base not matched to a gene; V was cut back by 2 bases and J by 4 bases. CDR1 is SGHRS, CDR2 YFSETQ, per germline. The CDR3 covers 13 residues. The CDR3 here is CASSLQGGTEAFF. CDR3 nucleotides: TGCGCCAGCAGCTTACAGGGGGGCACTGAAGCTTTCTTT.

V and J are TRBV20-1 and TRBJ2-3; the D gene is possibly TRBD2 (5 bases). The length of the CDR3 is 11 residues. CDR1 DFQATT and CDR2 SNEGSKA come from the germline V gene (reference sequence). V lost 4 bases and J 6 bases, leaving 8 bases between the germline ends. The CDR3 loop reads CSANRGDTQYF. CDR3 nucleotide sequence: TGCAGTGCTAACCGAGGGGATACGCAGTATTTT.

This clone was seen once. The chain uses TRBV7-9 and TRBJ1-5, with D possibly being TRBD1 (6 bases). Germline CDR1 is SEHNR and CDR2 is FQNEAQ (reference sequence). The CDR3 is 14 amino acids. Between the trimmed V and J ends, which lost 1 base and 9 bases, there was a span of 13 bases. CDR3 nucleotides: TGTGCCAGCAGCTTAGGAGGGGGAGTCGCGCCCCAGCATTTT. Its translation is CASSLGGGVAPQHF.